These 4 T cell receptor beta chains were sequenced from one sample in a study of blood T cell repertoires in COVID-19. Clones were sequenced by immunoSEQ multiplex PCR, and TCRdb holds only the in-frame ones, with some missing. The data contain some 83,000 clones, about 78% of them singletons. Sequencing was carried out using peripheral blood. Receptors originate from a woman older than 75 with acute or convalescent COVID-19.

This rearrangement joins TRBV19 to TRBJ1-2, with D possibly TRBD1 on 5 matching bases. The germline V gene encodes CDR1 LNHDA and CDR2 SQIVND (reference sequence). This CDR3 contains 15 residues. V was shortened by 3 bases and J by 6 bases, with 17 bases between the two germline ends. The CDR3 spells CASSMSTAWLDGYTF. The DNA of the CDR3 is TGTGCCAGTAGTATGTCGACAGCTTGGCTTGATGGCTACACCTTC.

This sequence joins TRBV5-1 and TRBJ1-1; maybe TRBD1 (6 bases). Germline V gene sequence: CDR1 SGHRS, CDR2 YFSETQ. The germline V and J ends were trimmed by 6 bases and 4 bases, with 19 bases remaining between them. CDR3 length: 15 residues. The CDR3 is CASTIVGQYGTEAFF. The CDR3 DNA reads TGCGCCAGCACCATTGTTGGACAGTATGGCACTGAAGCTTTCTTT. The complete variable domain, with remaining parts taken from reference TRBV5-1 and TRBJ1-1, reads KAGVTQTPRYLIKTRGQQVTLSCSPISGHRSVSWYQQTPGQGLQFLFEYFSETQRNKGNFPGRFSGRQFSNSRSEMNVSTLELGDSALYLCASTIVGQYGTEAFFGQGTRLTVV.

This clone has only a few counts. The CDR3 spells CASSRTGIDEKLFF. The CDR3 DNA reads as TGTGCCAGTAGCCGTACAGGGATTGATGAAAAACTGTTTTTT. V usage is TRBV19 and J usage is TRBJ1-4; the D gene is possibly TRBD1 (6 bases). V was trimmed by 6 bases and J by 6 bases, leaving 14 bases between them. The CDR3 loop spans 14 amino acids. Per the germline V gene, CDR1 is LNHDA and CDR2 is SQIVND (reference sequence).

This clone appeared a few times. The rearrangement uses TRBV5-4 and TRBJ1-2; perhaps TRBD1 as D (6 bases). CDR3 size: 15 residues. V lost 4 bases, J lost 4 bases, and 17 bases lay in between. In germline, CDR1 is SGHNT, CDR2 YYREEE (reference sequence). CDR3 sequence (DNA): TGTGCCAGCAGCCCACGGGCAGGGGATGCCTATGGCTACACCTTC. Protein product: CASSPRAGDAYGYTF.